This T cell receptor beta chain was observed in a study of cytomegalovirus exposure and HLA in healthy donors (dated by TCRdb to the late 2010s). General notes on the study: According to an earlier analysis of a few hundred of the donors, about 179 million T cells yielded roughly 100 million unique TCR beta sequences and 276 Gb of sequence data. To predict cytomegalovirus infection status, the study brought together high-throughput TCR immunosequencing, statistical association of individual TCRs with disease status, and machine learning. The later analysis used no new phenotypic data to find candidate immune exposures, relying instead on TCR beta sequences and their occurrence across donors. The study aimed to test whether signatures of past pathogen exposure could be identified by cataloging public T cell receptors. An earlier analysis of around 640 of the donors used high-throughput TCR beta sequencing to judge whether each TCR beta V gene segment behaved as functional or pseudogenic. Along with the approximately 670-subject first cohort, a separate validation cohort of some 130 different subjects was used. Donor age, sex, ethnicity and CMV serostatus were compiled alongside the repertoire data. The T cell repertoires of some 670 subjects were profiled by immunosequencing and related to cytomegalovirus serostatus. On average, around 240,000 unique TCR beta nucleotide sequences were sequenced per donor among several hundred genotyped donors of the cohort, with 15% to 20% of those sequences being non-productive. Every discovery cohort repertoire had been produced on one sequencing platform. Four or five DR-DQ haplotypes were treated as single units for association and clustering because of strong linkage in the cohort. A later genetic analysis used genome-wide SNP genotypes for about three fifths of the roughly 700 donors, treating that subset as a discovery cohort. A later analysis re-examined previously published TCR beta repertoires from about 670 donors and added high-resolution HLA genotyping to investigate patterns of TCR occurrence. Typing coverage differed by locus: A, B, C, DRB1 and DQB1 were typed in roughly 620-630 donors, DQA1 in 500 to 550, DPA1 in 600 to 610, and DPB1 in around 440. Of the approximately 400 genotyped donors, less than 85% were placed in the genetic ancestry cluster associated with self-reported Caucasian donors. An early release that covered roughly 600 HLA-typed donors contained 250 to 350 gigabases of sequencing data and tens of millions of unique TCR sequences. Class I and class II HLA loci were covered by the typing at four-digit resolution.

Trimmed from V: 6 bases; trimmed from J: 8 bases; junction bases lacking a gene match: 13. CDR1 and CDR2, per the germline V gene, are MNHEY and SVGAGI. There are 15 amino acids in the CDR3, from cysteine to phenylalanine inclusive. The kept DNA is CDR3 alone, 45 bases in frame from the first base. The cohort consisted of fewer than 700 healthy bone marrow donors. All cohort members were sampled while nominally healthy, although unrecorded immune exposures were likely present. CMV serostatus was recorded as positive for around 300 and negative for about 55% of the 666 cohort members, whereas no CMV serostatus was recorded for the donor in question. A peripheral blood sample was provided by each donor, and peripheral blood mononuclear cells were used for TCR beta sequencing. The Qiagen DNeasy Blood Extraction Kit was used to extract genomic DNA from the blood cell samples. As concerns this clone: Its cognate antigen has yet to be identified. No much larger clone exists at a distance of one base, and base qualities are not known.

Paper-wide results and their limitations: A cluster of highly shared sequence variants was judged likely to represent a technical artifact of the sequencing pipeline. Linkage disequilibrium might explain the correlated functional status among segregating V segments, but an unknown experimental factor could not be ruled out. The classifier was reported to diagnose cytomegalovirus status with high specificity and sensitivity in both the original and validation cohorts. A later genetic analysis associated a missense DCLRE1C variant with V-gene and J-gene trimming of TCR beta chains, and an independent cohort replicated the association. A further reported finding was that TCR beta sequences accurately predicted the HLA-A and HLA-B alleles for most subjects in the first cohort. A later analysis reported that several top co-occurrence clusters appeared linked to parvovirus B19, influenza, CMV and Epstein-Barr virus. A later analysis associated 17,000 or so TCR beta sequences with specific HLA alleles at a false discovery rate of 0.05. In vitro tests confirmed that a few of the cytomegalovirus-associated TCR beta chains recognize cytomegalovirus antigens. This cohort had only TCR beta chains sequenced, and the lack of alpha or paired-chain data limited which features could be detected. Compared with equally common non-associated chains, HLA-associated TCR beta chains in a later analysis were more clonally expanded and had lower generation probabilities. Most TCR sequences were seen in very few donors, while some public TCRs were found in many individuals. In the study, around 150 TCR beta chains were listed as associated with cytomegalovirus. A later genetic analysis reported fewer N-insertions in productive TCRs among donors in an Asian-associated ancestry cluster than the roughly 670-donor mean. Most CMV-associated TCR beta chains appeared to be HLA-restricted in a later analysis, and the HLA associations seemed to be driven largely by CMV exposure. The 87-base-pair reads could not distinguish some IMGT-functional V segments, including TRBV6-2 and TRBV6-3, so those segments were excluded. Presence/absence analyses assumed roughly uniform sequencing depth across donors, an assumption that may not hold. When HLA alleles, especially DR and DQ, strongly co-occurred, TCR associations were difficult to assign to individual alleles. Because counts were too low, about 17 rarely observed V segments, including chromosome 9 orphons, were excluded from the earlier analysis of roughly 580 of the donors. The authors suggested that the approach could potentially be extended to other disease states and immunological phenotypes. Because some donors lacked HLA typing at each locus, the association tests relied only on the typed subset. An earlier analysis of roughly 570 of the donors showed that most TCR beta V segments appeared in productive rearrangements either about 87% or about 30% of the time, which broadly matched IMGT annotations. Immune exposure information for the cohort was limited to CMV serostatus. According to a later analysis, TCR association rates differed among HLA loci, with DRB1 alleles showing the most associated TCRs and HLA-C alleles showing the fewest.

Receptor libraries were prepared by the immunoSEQ multiplex PCR assay. For the multiplex PCR, a mixture combining 60 forward primers for TCR Vbeta segments and 13 reverse primers for TCR Jbeta segments was used. A multiplex PCR assay on genomic DNA amplified the CDR3 region of rearranged TCR beta genes. The amplified TCR beta libraries were sequenced on the Illumina HiSeq System as 87-base-pair reads. In the original analysis: In a later analysis, around 80 million unique TCR beta chains were counted across the 690 or so repertoires, and about 10 million of these chains were shared by at least two donors. Raw reads were error-corrected and collapsed into unique sequences with a nearest-neighbor algorithm that merged closely related sequences to remove PCR and sequencing errors. To assign V, D and J gene segments, CDR3 sequences were aligned to IMGT reference sequences. For a sequence to be retained, a match of at least six nucleotides to both a V gene segment and a J gene segment was required. Rearrangements were classified as productive when the CDR3 lacked stop codons and remained in frame with V and J, and all other rearrangements were classified as non-productive. Following IMGT convention, CDR3 was defined as the stretch from the second conserved V-encoded cysteine up to the conserved J-encoded phenylalanine. Sequences without an unambiguous match to a single V gene segment were excluded from the earlier analysis of approximately 600 of the donors. In an earlier analysis of more than 500 of the donors, a V segment was called functional when productive rearrangements were above 56.7%, and segregating when the standard deviation between donors exceeded 5%. A statistical classification framework was built for diagnosing cytomegalovirus status from the catalog of TCR beta chain sequences. V and J gene assignment, in a later analysis, came from comparing TCR nucleotide sequences with IMGT/GENE-DB human TR gene sequences. In a later analysis, CDR3 sequences and most-parsimonious VDJ recombination scenarios were assigned using the TCRdist pipeline. In a later analysis, every TCR beta chain was defined by the combination of its CDR3 amino acid sequence and its V-gene family, and reads without a unique V-gene family were dropped. As a way to deal with suspected cross-contamination and a sequencing artifact, a later analysis dropped 450 to 600 nucleotide sequences that were highly shared and had low generation probability. A later analysis calculated a clonal expansion index for each public chain from normalized within-repertoire ranks of inferred template counts. Generation probabilities in a later analysis came from a VDJ recombination model fitted to out-of-frame rearrangements, and those results were checked against IGoR. In a later analysis, TCR-TCR, TCR-HLA and TCR-CMV co-occurrence was scored with hypergeometric tests, and a repertoire-size bias correction was applied to TCR pairs. A later analysis estimated false discovery rates by permuting HLA or CMV assignments 20 times. In a later analysis, co-occurring TCRs were grouped using DBSCAN, and TCRdist sequence similarity was added for clustering within HLA-allele-positive subsets. Co-occurrence clustering excluded repertoires with fewer than 30,000 or more than 120,000 public chains, plus five with anomalous nucleotide sharing. Held by TCRdb, this immuneACCESS table contains in-frame sequences only and omits some clones. Under half of the omission traces to an unresolved V gene where checked; the cause of the rest is unknown. D and trimming were read from the DNA, whereas the V and J calls and clone size are those reported in that table. This sample is represented by about 140,000 clones; roughly 75% of them were singletons. Approximately 4.3% of the sample lies in the top ten.

Sequencing was performed on PBMCs. The source is a man aged 30 to 39 in good health. Recombination linked TRBV6-5 to TRBJ2-1, and TRBD2 matches 7 of the central bases. The CDR3 reads as follows: CASRGQEGGLDEQFF. The DNA reads as follows: TGTGCCAGCAGGGGTCAGGAGGGAGGGTTAGATGAGCAGTTCTTC.